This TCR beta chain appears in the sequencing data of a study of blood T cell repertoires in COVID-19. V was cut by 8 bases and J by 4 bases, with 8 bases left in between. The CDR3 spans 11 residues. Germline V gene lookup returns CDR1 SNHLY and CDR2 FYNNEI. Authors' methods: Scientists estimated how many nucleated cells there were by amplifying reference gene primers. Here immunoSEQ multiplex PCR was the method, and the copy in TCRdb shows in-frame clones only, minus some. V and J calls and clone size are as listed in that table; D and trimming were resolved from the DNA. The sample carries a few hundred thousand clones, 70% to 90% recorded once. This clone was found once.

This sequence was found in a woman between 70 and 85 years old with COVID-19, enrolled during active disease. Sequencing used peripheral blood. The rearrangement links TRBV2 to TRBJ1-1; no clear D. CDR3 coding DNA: TGTGCCAGCGTTGGAGGCACTGAAGCTTTCTTT. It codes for CASVGGTEAFF.